The 28 T cell receptor beta chains reported below all come from one sample, sequenced in a study of PD-1 blockade in mismatch repair-deficient tumors. No cognate antigen is known for these TCRs. Time point described: approximately ten-day in vitro stimulation with candidate mutation-associated neoantigen peptide 1. Only in-frame clones appear in the TCRdb table, and some are missing; sequencing was by immunoSEQ multiplex PCR. The data hold about 9,200 clones, with about 90% observed a single time. The sequencing here drew on cells cultured in vitro, taken from a patient treated with pembrolizumab. Every receptor here comes from an adult with mismatch repair-deficient cancer.

The V and J genes are TRBV4-2 and TRBJ2-1, with a tentative D call TRBD2 (5 bases). V was clipped by 4 bases and J by 0 bases, with 13 bases between them. CDR1 and CDR2 from the germline V gene are LGHNA and YNFKEQ. The CDR3 runs to 16 residues. The CDR3 loop reads CASSPHLASSYNEQFF. The DNA of the CDR3 is TGTGCCAGCAGCCCCCATTTAGCGAGCTCCTACAATGAGCAGTTCTTC.

The V and J genes are TRBV10-3 and TRBJ1-5; 10 bases agree with TRBD1. The junction had 1 base not matched to a gene; V was cut back by 6 bases and J by 5 bases. This CDR3 spans 13 amino acids. Germline CDR1 ENHRY, CDR2 SYGVKD. CDR3 region: CAISGTGDQPQHF. DNA for the CDR3: TGTGCCATCAGCGGGACAGGGGATCAGCCCCAGCATTTT.

The chain links TRBV29-1 to TRBJ1-3, with D unresolved. Germline CDR1 reads SQVTM; CDR2 reads ANQGSEA. The length of the CDR3 is 13 residues. V was pared by 5 bases and J by 0 bases, with 8 bases between. The DNA for the CDR3 is TGCAGCGTTACGGAGAGCTCTGGAAACACCATATATTTT. The encoded protein is CSVTESSGNTIYF. The variable domain in full, completed from reference TRBV29-1 and TRBJ1-3, reads SAVISQKPSRDICQRGTSLTIQCQVDSQVTMMFWYRQQPGQSLTLIATANQGSEATYESGFVIDKFPISRPNLTFSTLTVSNMSPEDSSIYLCSVTESSGNTIYFGEGSWLTVV.

The sample holds one count of this clone. The J gene is TRBJ2-7, the V gene TRBV5-1; D may be TRBD1 (6 bases). The CDR3 contains 14 residues. From germline, CDR1 is SGHRS and CDR2 YFSETQ. Deletions cut 1 base from V and 2 bases from J, with 10 bases between. CDR3 loop: CASSLTTGPYEQYF. The CDR3 bases are TGCGCCAGCAGCTTGACTACAGGGCCCTACGAGCAGTACTTC.

V and J are TRBV18 and TRBJ2-2; 10 bases fit TRBD1. Germline values: CDR1 KGHSH, CDR2 LQKENI. The CDR3 consists of 16 residues. V dropped 3 bases and J dropped 2; count of bases not matched to a gene: 3. CDR3 DNA sequence: TGTGCCAGCTCACCTCTGACAGGGGGCAACACCGGGGAGCTGTTTTTT. Amino acids: CASSPLTGGNTGELFF.

The V and J genes are TRBV28 and TRBJ1-5; D gene ambiguous. This CDR3 has 13 residues. V was clipped by 4 bases and J by 3 bases, with 7 bases between them. Germline assignment: CDR1 MDHEN and CDR2 SYDVKM. The CDR3 spells CASSWGLNQPQHF. In DNA form, the CDR3 reads TGTGCCAGCAGTTGGGGTCTCAATCAGCCCCAGCATTTT.

The V call is TRBV10-1, the J call TRBJ1-5; D is possibly TRBD1 (5 bases). Germline CDR1 and CDR2: WNHNN and SYGVQD (reference sequence). This CDR3 is built from 13 residues. Trimming stripped 5 bases from V and 1 base from J, with 6 bases between. CDR3 in DNA: TGCGCCAGCAGTCAGGGAAGCAATCAGCCCCAGCATTTT. Translated, it gives CASSQGSNQPQHF.

This chain uses TRBV4-1 with TRBJ2-1, with D possibly being TRBD1 or TRBD2 (5 bases each). Deletions cut 6 bases from V and 3 bases from J, with 9 bases between. The CDR3 is 13 residues long. CDR1 and CDR2 from the germline V gene are MGHRA and YSYEKL. CDR3 residues: CASSRGSYNEQFF. CDR3 bases: TGCGCCAGCAGTCGGGGCAGCTACAATGAGCAGTTCTTC.

The chain recombines TRBV28 with TRBJ2-1; D is tentatively TRBD1 or TRBD2 (5 bases each). This CDR3 contains 12 residues. Germline lookup yields CDR1 MDHEN and CDR2 SYDVKM. Deletions cut 4 bases from V and 8 bases from J, with 9 bases between. CDR3 in amino acids: CASSSSGHEQFF. CDR3 nucleotides: TGTGCCAGCAGTTCCTCGGGGCATGAGCAGTTCTTC.

This sequence joins TRBV9 and TRBJ2-7, with 7 bases identical to TRBD2. This CDR3 contains 15 residues. Unmatched junction bases numbered 8, after V lost 0 bases and J lost 5 bases. Per the germline V gene, CDR1 is SGDLS and CDR2 is YYNGEE. The CDR3 reads CASSVESSGFHEQYF. CDR3 sequence (DNA): TGTGCCAGCAGCGTAGAAAGTAGCGGGTTTCACGAGCAGTACTTC.

The rearrangement links TRBV2 to TRBJ1-1; D possibly corresponds to TRBD1 (5 bases). The germline V gene encodes CDR1 SNHLY and CDR2 FYNNEI. This CDR3 is built from 12 residues. V was cut by 2 bases and J by 6 bases, with 7 bases left in between. The CDR3 loop is CASSEQGAEAFF. Written as DNA, the CDR3 is TGTGCCAGCAGTGAACAGGGTGCTGAAGCTTTCTTT. Looking up the rest from reference TRBV2 and TRBJ1-1 gives the full variable domain: EPEVTQTPSHQVTQMGQEVILRCVPISNHLYFYWYRQILGQKVEFLVSFYNNEISEKSEIFDDQFSVERPDGSNFTLKIRSTKLEDSAMYFCASSEQGAEAFFGQGTRLTVV.

V is TRBV27 and J is TRBJ2-2; 8 positions match TRBD1. The CDR3 covers 13 residues. V shed 6 bases, J shed 7 bases, and the junction held 4 bases outside the gene matches. Germline-derived CDR1 and CDR2 are MNHEY and SMNVEV (reference sequence). The CDR3 is CASSSQGVGELFF. DNA of the CDR3: TGTGCCAGCAGCTCACAGGGGGTCGGGGAGCTGTTTTTT.

The chain links TRBV6-5 to TRBJ2-7, with 8 bases aligning to TRBD2. This CDR3 has 13 amino acids. Germline V gives CDR1 MNHEY, CDR2 SVGAGI. The J segment lost 6 bases and the V segment lost 8 bases, leaving 9 bases of the junction unmatched. CDR3 nucleotides: TGTGCCAGCCGGGGGGGCAGCCCCAGCGAGCAGTACTTC. Amino acids: CASRGGSPSEQYF.

The V gene is TRBV7-7, the J gene TRBJ2-5; no clear D. In germline, CDR1 is SSHAT, CDR2 FNYEAQ (reference sequence). This CDR3 spans 15 amino acids. The CDR3 loop is CASSESRSFQETQYF. CDR3 coding DNA: TGTGCTAGCTCAGAGTCCAGGTCCTTCCAAGAGACCCAGTACTTC.

The chain couples TRBV5-1 to TRBJ2-1; D may be TRBD2 (5 bases). V lost 5 bases and J lost 8, with 14 bases in between. Germline CDR1 and CDR2: SGHRS and YFSETQ. The CDR3 spans 13 residues. The CDR3 region is CASRGSFYHEQFF. The DNA of the CDR3 is TGCGCCAGCAGGGGGAGCTTTTACCATGAGCAGTTCTTC.

The genes are TRBV4-2 and TRBJ2-3, with D maybe TRBD1 (6 bases). In germline, CDR1 is LGHNA, CDR2 YNFKEQ. The ends were cut back, 3 bases at V and 0 bases at J, with 13 bases in the middle. CDR3 length: 16 amino acids. CDR3 in amino acids: CASSHTRGSSTDTQYF. The CDR3 nucleotides are TGTGCCAGCAGCCATACCAGGGGATCTAGCACAGATACGCAGTATTTT.

V gene TRBV6-5 combines with J gene TRBJ2-7; 10 nucleotides agree with TRBD2. Per the germline V gene, CDR1 is MNHEY and CDR2 is SVGAGI. The CDR3 totals 15 residues. The V segment lost 0 bases and the J segment 3 bases; nucleotides outside the gene matches: 2. In DNA, the CDR3 is TGTGCCAGCAGTTACTCGACTAGCGGGCTCTACGAGCAGTACTTC. As protein: CASSYSTSGLYEQYF.

V gene TRBV7-3 combines with J gene TRBJ1-1; 10 bases line up with TRBD1. This CDR3 is 15 amino acids long. Germline V CDR1 and CDR2: SGHTA, FQGTGA. The junction had 3 bases not matched to a gene; V was cut back by 0 bases and J by 5 bases. The CDR3 sequence: CASSLTGTGVTEAFF. As DNA, the CDR3 is TGTGCCAGCAGCTTAACCGGGACAGGGGTTACTGAAGCTTTCTTT.

The chain has TRBV27 and TRBJ2-7; D is perhaps TRBD2 (6 bases). The CDR3 has 13 amino acids. Trimming removed 6 bases at V and 1 base at J, with 10 bases between. The germline V gene encodes CDR1 MNHEY and CDR2 SMNVEV (reference sequence). CDR3 region: CASRLAASYEQYF. CDR3 nucleotide sequence: TGTGCCAGCAGACTAGCAGCGTCCTACGAGCAGTACTTC.

The V call is TRBV27, the J call TRBJ2-1; TRBD2 matches 7 bases. Trimming cost V 0 bases and J 0 bases; bases outside gene matches: 8. The germline CDR1 and CDR2 sequences are MNHEY and SMNVEV (reference sequence). The CDR3 totals 18 residues. The CDR3 sequence: CASSLSTSFYSSYNEQFF. DNA for the CDR3: TGTGCCAGCAGTTTATCGACTAGCTTCTATAGCTCCTACAATGAGCAGTTCTTC.

This rearrangement joins TRBV5-1 to TRBJ2-7; 8 bases line up with TRBD1. Per germline, CDR1 SGHRS and CDR2 YFSETQ. V shed 3 bases, J shed 3 bases, and the junction held 2 bases outside the gene matches. The CDR3 consists of 13 residues. CDR3: CASSSGQGYEQYF. CDR3 DNA: TGCGCCAGCAGCTCCGGACAGGGCTACGAGCAGTACTTC.

The rearrangement links TRBV9 to TRBJ2-7; a weak D match, TRBD2 (6 bases). The V gene lost 0 bases and the J gene lost 6 bases, with 13 bases spanning the gap. This CDR3 is 14 amino acids long. Germline V CDR1 and CDR2: SGDLS, YYNGEE. CDR3 nucleotide sequence: TGTGCCAGCAGCGTAGAACCCGGGCGGGGCGAGCAGTACTTC. It specifies CASSVEPGRGEQYF.

This chain links TRBV5-5 with TRBJ2-7; perhaps TRBD2 as D (6 bases). The CDR3 length is 14 residues. The ends were cut back, 5 bases at V and 2 bases at J, with 14 bases in the middle. In germline, CDR1 is SGHKS, CDR2 YYEKEE (reference sequence). In DNA, the CDR3 is TGTGCCAGCAGGGGAAGGAGGGGCGCCTACGAGCAGTACTTC. Its protein product is CASRGRRGAYEQYF. The variable domain in full, with the rest retrieved from reference TRBV5-5 and TRBJ2-7, is DAGVTQSPTHLIKTRGQQVTLRCSPISGHKSVSWYQQVLGQGPQFIFQYYEKEERGRGNFPDRFSARQFPNYSSELNVNALLLGDSALYLCASRGRRGAYEQYFGPGTRLTVT.

The rearrangement links TRBV5-5 to TRBJ1-2, with 8 bases fitting TRBD1. CDR1 and CDR2 from the germline V gene are SGHKS and YYEKEE (reference sequence). The CDR3 loop spans 14 amino acids. After removal of 4 bases from V and 4 bases from J, the junction contained 6 bases not matched to a gene. CDR3 nucleotide sequence: TGTGCCAGCAGCGCGACAGGGGTCCCCTATGGCTACACCTTC. It translates to CASSATGVPYGYTF.

The rearrangement links TRBV2 to TRBJ2-2; D is uncertain. CDR1 is SNHLY, CDR2 FYNNEI, per germline. The CDR3 runs 14 residues. V lost 6 bases and J lost 0, with 8 bases in between. CDR3: CASSPDANTGELFF. CDR3 bases: TGTGCCAGCAGCCCCGACGCGAACACCGGGGAGCTGTTTTTT.

There are a few counts of this clone. The J gene is TRBJ2-7, the V gene TRBV7-8; 9 bases match TRBD2. Germline V lookup: CDR1 SGHVS, CDR2 FQNEAQ. CDR3 length equals 15 residues. With 1 base clipped from V and 3 bases from J, the junction kept 4 bases outside the gene matches. The CDR3 spells CASSLEAGGIYEQYF. The CDR3, as DNA: TGTGCCAGCAGCTTAGAAGCGGGAGGCATCTACGAGCAGTACTTC.

This clone was recorded once. The chain couples TRBV28 to TRBJ1-1, with D perhaps TRBD1 (5 bases). CDR1 MDHEN and CDR2 SYDVKM come from the germline V gene. The CDR3 has 11 amino acids. V gave up 4 bases and J gave up 9 bases, with 9 bases separating them. The CDR3 nucleotides read TGTGCCAGCAGTTATCGGGGGAAAGCTTTCTTT. It yields the protein CASSYRGKAFF.

The chain links TRBV29-1 to TRBJ2-5; D is ambiguous. The germline V and J ends were trimmed by 3 bases and 2 bases, with 7 bases remaining between them. The V gene's germline CDR1 is SQVTM and CDR2 ANQGSEA. CDR3 length equals 12 residues. As DNA, the CDR3 is TGCAGCGTTGAGTATCGTCAAGAGACCCAGTACTTC. Translating it yields CSVEYRQETQYF.